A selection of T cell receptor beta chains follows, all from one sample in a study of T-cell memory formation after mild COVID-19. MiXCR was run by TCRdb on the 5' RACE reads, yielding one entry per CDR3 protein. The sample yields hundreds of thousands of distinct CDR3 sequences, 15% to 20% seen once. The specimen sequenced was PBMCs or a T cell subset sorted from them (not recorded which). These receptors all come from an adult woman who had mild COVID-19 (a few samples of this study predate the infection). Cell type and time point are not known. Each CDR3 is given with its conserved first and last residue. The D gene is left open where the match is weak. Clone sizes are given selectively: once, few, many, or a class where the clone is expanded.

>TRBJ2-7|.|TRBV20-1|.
CSARVGGANYEQYF
TGCAGTGCTAGAGTGGGGGGGGCCAACTACGAGCAGTACTTC
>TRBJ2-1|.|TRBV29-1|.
CSVQGGSSYNEQFF
TGCAGCGTTCAGGGGGGAAGCTCCTACAATGAGCAGTTCTTC
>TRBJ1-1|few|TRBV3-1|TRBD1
CASSPGQSFSEAFF
TGTGCCAGCAGCCCGGGACAGAGTTTCTCTGAAGCTTTCTTT
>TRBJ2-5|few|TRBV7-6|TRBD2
CASRLAGGETQYF
TGTGCCAGCAGGCTAGCGGGTGGAGAGACCCAGTACTTC
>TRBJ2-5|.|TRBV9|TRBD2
CASSDRTSEGLETQYF
TGTGCCAGCAGCGATCGGACTAGTGAAGGATTGGAGACCCAGTACTTC
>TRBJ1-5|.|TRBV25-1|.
CASSEARSRADQPQHF
TGTGCCAGCAGTGAAGCCCGAAGTAGGGCAGATCAGCCCCAGCATTTT
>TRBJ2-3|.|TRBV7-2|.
CASSLLAETSTDTQYF
TGTGCCAGCAGCTTACTAGCAGAGACTAGCACAGATACGCAGTATTTT
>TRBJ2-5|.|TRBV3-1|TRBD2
CASSQRRGAVQETQYF
TGTGCCAGCAGCCAACGGCGGGGGGCCGTCCAAGAGACCCAGTACTTC
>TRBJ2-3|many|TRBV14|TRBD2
CASSQERRSGRGPTDTQYF
TGTGCCAGCAGCCAAGAGCGTCGGAGCGGGAGGGGACCGACAGATACGCAGTATTTT
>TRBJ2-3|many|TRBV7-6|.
CASSSSEQATQYF
TGTGCCAGCAGTTCCTCCGAGCAGGCTACGCAGTATTTT
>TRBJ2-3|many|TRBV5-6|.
CASSRKNMKITDTQYF
TGTGCCAGCAGCCGTAAAAATATGAAAATCACAGATACGCAGTATTTT
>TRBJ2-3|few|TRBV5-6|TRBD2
CASSFVGTSGTDTQYF
TGTGCCAGCAGCTTCGTTGGGACTAGCGGGACGGATACGCAGTATTTT
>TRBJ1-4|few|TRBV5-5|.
CASSLTNRNEKLFF
TGTGCCAGCAGCCTAACAAACAGAAATGAAAAACTGTTTTTT
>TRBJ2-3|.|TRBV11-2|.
CASSPEGPLSTDTQYF
TGTGCCAGCAGCCCCGAGGGACCTCTTAGCACAGATACGCAGTATTTT
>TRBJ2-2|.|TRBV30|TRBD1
CAWTGTGVGGELFF
TGTGCCTGGACCGGGACAGGGGTCGGCGGGGAGCTGTTTTTT
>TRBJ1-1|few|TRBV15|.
CATSRALASNTEAFF
TGTGCCACCAGCAGAGCCCTAGCCTCGAACACTGAAGCTTTCTTT
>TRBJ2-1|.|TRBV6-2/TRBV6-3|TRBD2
CASSYPLAGGVYEQFF
TGTGCCAGCAGTTACCCCCTAGCGGGAGGCGTCTATGAGCAGTTCTTC
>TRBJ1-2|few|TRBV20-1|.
CSARDGTPF
TGCAGTGCTAGAGACGGTACCCCTTTC
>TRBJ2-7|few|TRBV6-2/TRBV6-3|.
CASSYGFIYEQYF
TGTGCCAGCAGTTACGGTTTTATCTACGAGCAGTACTTC
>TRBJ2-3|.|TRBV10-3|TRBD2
CATSGRARDTQYF
TGTGCCACCAGCGGGAGGGCAAGGGATACGCAGTATTTT
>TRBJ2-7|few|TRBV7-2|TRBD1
CASSVPGQFYEQYF
TGTGCCAGCAGCGTACCGGGACAGTTCTACGAGCAGTACTTC
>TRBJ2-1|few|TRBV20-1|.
CSAISGEDEQFF
TGCAGTGCTATTTCTGGTGAAGATGAGCAGTTCTTC
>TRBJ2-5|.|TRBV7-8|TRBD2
CASSEAPGLAGSETQYF
TGTGCCAGCAGCGAAGCCCCGGGACTAGCGGGGTCAGAGACCCAGTACTTC
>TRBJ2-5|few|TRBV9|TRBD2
CASSALAGGPEETQYF
TGTGCCAGCAGCGCCCTAGCGGGAGGGCCCGAAGAGACCCAGTACTTC
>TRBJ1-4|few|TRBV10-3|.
CAISEGRTNEKLFF
TGTGCCATCAGTGAGGGCAGAACTAATGAAAAACTGTTTTTT
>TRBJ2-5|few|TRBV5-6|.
CASSLAEGTKTQYF
TGTGCCAGCAGCTTGGCCGAGGGAACGAAGACCCAGTACTTC
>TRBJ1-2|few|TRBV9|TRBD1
CASGQGHYGYTF
TGTGCCTCGGGACAGGGCCACTATGGCTACACCTTC
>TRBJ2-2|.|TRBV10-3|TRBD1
CAIRTWTGGNTGELFF
TGTGCCATCAGGACATGGACAGGGGGCAACACCGGGGAGCTGTTTTTT
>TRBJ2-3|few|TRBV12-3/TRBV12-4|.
CASSPPVAPNTQYF
TGTGCCAGCAGTCCGCCGGTGGCCCCTAATACGCAGTATTTT
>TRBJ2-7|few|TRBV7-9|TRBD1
CASSHTGTGDYEQYF
TGTGCCAGCAGCCATACCGGGACAGGAGACTACGAGCAGTACTTC
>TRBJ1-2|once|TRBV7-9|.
CASSLEQHYGYTF
TGTGCCAGCAGCTTAGAACAGCACTATGGCTACACCTTC
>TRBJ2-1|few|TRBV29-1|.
CSVSNAGNEQFF
TGCAGCGTTTCCAACGCGGGGAATGAGCAGTTCTTC
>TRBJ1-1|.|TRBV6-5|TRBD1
CASREREGQGARGNTEAFF
TGTGCCAGCAGGGAACGGGAGGGACAGGGGGCGCGGGGGAACACTGAAGCTTTCTTT
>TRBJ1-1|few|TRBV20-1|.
CSATHRVIEAFF
TGCAGTGCTACACACAGGGTTATTGAAGCTTTCTTT
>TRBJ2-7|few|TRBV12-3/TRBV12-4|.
CASSLNRGFYEQYF
TGTGCCAGCAGTTTGAACCGGGGGTTCTACGAGCAGTACTTC
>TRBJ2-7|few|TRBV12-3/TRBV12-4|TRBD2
CASRPGTSAYEQYF
TGTGCCAGCAGGCCCGGGACTAGCGCTTACGAGCAGTACTTC
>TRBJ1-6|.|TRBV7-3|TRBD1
CASSRTGRNSPLHF
TGTGCCAGCAGCCGGACAGGGAGGAATTCACCCCTCCACTTT
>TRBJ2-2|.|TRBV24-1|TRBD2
CASRDYHTGELFF
TGTGCCTCCCGGGACTACCACACCGGGGAGCTGTTTTTT
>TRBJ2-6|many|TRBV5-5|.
CASSLDGYSGANVLTF
TGTGCCAGCAGCTTGGATGGGTACTCTGGGGCCAACGTCCTGACTTTC
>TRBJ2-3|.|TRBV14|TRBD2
CASSQRTSGGAGDTQYF
TGTGCCAGCAGCCAGAGGACTAGCGGGGGGGCCGGAGATACGCAGTATTTT
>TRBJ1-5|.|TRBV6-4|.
CASSARGTGNQPQHF
TGTGCCAGCAGTGCCCGAGGAACAGGGAATCAGCCCCAGCATTTT
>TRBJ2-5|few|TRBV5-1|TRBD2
CASSPQRGKVETQYF
TGCGCCAGCAGCCCTCAGCGGGGGAAGGTAGAGACCCAGTACTTC